Each of the 16 T cell receptor beta chains below was sequenced from the same sample in a study of CXCR3-negative and CXCR3-positive naive CD8 T cells. Study-level points and caveats: Hydrophobicity of TRB CDR3s was greater in CXCR3-positive naive cells than in CXCR3-negative naive cells.

5' RACE with UMI labels generated the TRB cDNA libraries. TCRdb reprocessed the 5' RACE reads; each CDR3 protein has one entry and no DNA is given. The sample is made up of 110,000 or so distinct CDR3 sequences, and the top ten hold just over 0.35% of it. These TCRs' antigens remain unknown. Input material: naive CXCR3+ CD8+ T cells from blood. Documented subset: CD45RO-CCR7+CD27+CD95- naive CD8+ T cells expressing CXCR3 (TNR3+). The receptors derive from a human donor in good health. Some clones in this sample may be carry-over from other donors' samples.

The genes are TRBV7-3 and TRBJ2-2; the D gene TCRdb calls, TRBD2, cannot be checked with no DNA. The CDR3 runs to 15 residues. CDR1 and CDR2 (germline): SGHTA, FQGTGA. CDR3 region: CASSSLALGNGELFF.

This chain uses TRBV5-5 with TRBJ2-4; TCRdb indicates TRBD1, and absent DNA this call remains unverified. Germline lookup yields CDR1 SGHKS and CDR2 YYEKEE (reference sequence). The CDR3 totals 14 residues. The CDR3 loop is CASSLLGRRNIQYF.

V and J are TRBV7-9 and TRBJ2-1; TCRdb calls TRBD2, which cannot be checked without DNA. Per the germline V gene, CDR1 is SEHNR and CDR2 is FQNEAQ (reference sequence). This CDR3 region has 15 residues. The CDR3 sequence is CAGTGITSGSNEQFF.

The CDR3 loop is CASSFGSNTEAFF. The V call is TRBV6-6, the J call TRBJ1-1. The CDR3 is made up of 13 amino acids. Germline V gene lookup returns CDR1 MNHNY and CDR2 SVGAGI (reference sequence).

The chain joins TRBV28 to TRBJ2-1; TCRdb designates TRBD1, a call that cannot be tested without DNA. The CDR3 has 15 residues. CDR1 and CDR2 from the germline V gene are MDHEN and SYDVKM. The CDR3 loop reads CASSSPDRPYNEQFF.

The J gene is TRBJ2-7, the V gene TRBV9. CDR1 and CDR2 (germline): SGDLS, YYNGEE. The CDR3 loop spans 15 amino acids. The CDR3 region is CASSVAGQDSYEQYF.

V gene TRBV5-1 combines with J gene TRBJ1-1; as DNA is missing, the TRBD1 call by TCRdb cannot be tested. The CDR3 covers 15 residues. Germline CDR1 and CDR2: SGHRS and YFSETQ. CDR3 loop: CASSSTDRGETEAFF.

V usage is TRBV28 and J usage is TRBJ2-1; TCRdb indicates TRBD2, and absent DNA this call remains unverified. This CDR3 has 14 amino acids. Germline loops: CDR1 MDHEN, CDR2 SYDVKM. CDR3: CASSPGTVYNEQFF. Together with reference TRBV28 and TRBJ2-1, the CDR3 gives the full variable domain: DVKVTQSSRYLVKRTGEKVFLECVQDMDHENMFWYRQDPGLGLRLIYFSYDVKMKEKGDIPEGYSVSREKKERFSLILESASTNQTSMYLCASSPGTVYNEQFFGPGTRLTVL.

The CDR3 reads CASSLEGEYNEQLF. The rearrangement uses TRBV28 and TRBJ2-1; with no DNA, the TCRdb D assignment of TRBD1 cannot be verified. Germline assignment: CDR1 MDHEN and CDR2 SYDVKM. This CDR3 has 14 residues.

Here the CDR3 reads CASNSIAGGLHEQFF. This chain uses TRBV7-9 with TRBJ2-1; TCRdb calls TRBD2, which cannot be checked without DNA. CDR3 length equals 15 residues. CDR1 is SEHNR, CDR2 FQNEAQ, per germline (reference sequence).

The chain joins TRBV9 to TRBJ2-7; TCRdb lists TRBD2, though no DNA is available to test this call. CDR3 length equals 17 residues. CDR1 is SGDLS, CDR2 YYNGEE, per germline. The CDR3 sequence: CASSVSVSSSGANEQYF.

This sequence joins TRBV20-1 and TRBJ2-2; the TRBD2 assignment by TCRdb is unverifiable without DNA. CDR1 is DFQATT and CDR2 is SNEGSKA in the germline V gene (reference sequence). The CDR3 contains 13 residues. The CDR3 reads CSARNWRAGELFF.

This sequence joins TRBV2 and TRBJ2-5; TCRdb's D call, TRBD2, is unchecked because there is no DNA. This CDR3 contains 16 residues. Germline CDR1 SNHLY, CDR2 FYNNEI. CDR3 sequence reads: CASSEHSDYPQETQYF.

The chain combines TRBV7-9 with TRBJ1-1; TCRdb outputs TRBD1, but without DNA this stays unchecked. This CDR3 has 14 residues. The germline V gene has CDR1 SEHNR and CDR2 FQNEAQ (reference sequence). The CDR3 here is CASSPHGAGTEAFF.

This chain links TRBV10-1 with TRBJ2-1; without DNA, the TCRdb call of TRBD2 cannot be checked. Germline lookup yields CDR1 WNHNN and CDR2 SYGVQD (reference sequence). The CDR3 contains 16 residues. This chain's CDR3 is CASSESGTSGNNEQFF.

This chain joins TRBV24-1 and TRBJ2-6. The germline CDR1 and CDR2 sequences are KGHDR and SFDVKD. CDR3 length equals 12 residues. CDR3 in amino acids: CATSTGANVLTF.